Following are 19 T cell receptor beta chains from one sample sequenced in a study of neurological immune-mediated disorders. TCRdb recomputed calls from the 5' RACE reads with MiXCR, one row per CDR3 protein. The table includes roughly 22,000 distinct CDR3 sequences, 6.2% detected once. The sample consisted of CD8+ T cells from blood. These TCRs come from a man in his late teens or twenties in good health.

Ten or more counts support this clonotype. The rearrangement links TRBV2 to TRBJ1-4, with no clear D. V lost 4 bases and J lost 3, with 12 bases in between. The CDR3 is 15 residues long. Per germline, CDR1 SNHLY and CDR2 FYNNEI. The CDR3 loop reads CASSGIVVPNEKLFF. Here the CDR3 DNA reads TGTGCCAGCAGTGGGATAGTCGTGCCTAATGAAAAACTGTTTTTT.

As to this clonotype: A single base separates this from a much larger clone, so it may be a read error. The chain uses TRBV12-3 or TRBV12-4 and TRBJ2-7; 9 positions agree with TRBD1. This CDR3 is built from 14 residues. V was clipped by 5 bases and J by 3 bases; unmatched bases: 5. The CDR3 loop reads CASSLTGGRYEQYF. The CDR3 DNA is TGTGCCAGCAGTCTAACAGGGGGCCGCTACGAGCAGTACTTC.

This clonotype was recorded at least ten times. The chain recombines TRBV20-1 with TRBJ2-7; 8 nucleotides align to TRBD1. CDR3 length: 17 residues. The germline gives CDR1 DFQATT, CDR2 SNEGSKA (reference sequence). Losses at the gene ends were 0 bases for V and 2 bases for J; bases not matched to a gene: 12. The CDR3 bases are TGCAGTGCTAGAGATAACAGGGGGGCGAAAAATCCCTACGAGCAGTACTTC. It codes for CSARDNRGAKNPYEQYF.

In its sample, this clonotype was seen once. A single base separates this from a much larger clone, so it may be a read error. The genes are TRBV27 and TRBJ1-1; possible D gene TRBD1, 5 bases. V lost 0 bases and J lost 1, with 12 bases in between. From germline, CDR1 is MNHEY and CDR2 SMNVEV (reference sequence). The CDR3 is 16 residues long. As DNA, the CDR3 is TGTGCCAGCAGTTTATCGCTGGGGCAGAAGAACACTGAAGCTTTCTTT. Residues: CASSLSLGQKNTEAFF.

This clonotype has a count of ten or more. The chain employs TRBV5-5 and TRBJ2-7; D may be TRBD1 or TRBD2 (6 bases each). This CDR3 spans 14 amino acids. Trimming removed 0 bases at V and 6 bases at J, with 13 bases between. The germline V gene encodes CDR1 SGHKS and CDR2 YYEKEE (reference sequence). This CDR3 reads CASSLARGSGEQYF. The CDR3 DNA reads as TGTGCCAGCAGCTTGGCCAGGGGTAGCGGCGAGCAGTACTTC. Looking up the rest from reference TRBV5-5 and TRBJ2-7 gives the full variable domain: DAGVTQSPTHLIKTRGQQVTLRCSPISGHKSVSWYQQVLGQGPQFIFQYYEKEERGRGNFPDRFSARQFPNYSSELNVNALLLGDSALYLCASSLARGSGEQYFGPGTRLTVT.

This clonotype occurred many times. The chain employs TRBV5-1 and TRBJ2-5; 16 nucleotides line up with TRBD2. This CDR3 has 17 residues. The germline CDR1 and CDR2 sequences are SGHRS and YFSETQ. With 3 bases clipped from V and 5 bases from J, the junction kept 7 bases outside the gene matches. The CDR3 DNA follows: TGCGCCAGCAGCTCGGGGACTAGCGGGGGGGCTGAGGAGACCCAGTACTTC. It yields the protein CASSSGTSGGAEETQYF.

This clonotype was observed many times. V and J are TRBV4-1 and TRBJ2-3; 8 bases align to TRBD1. Trimming took 0 bases from V and 5 from J; bases not matched to a gene: 4. CDR3 length: 15 residues. Germline CDR1 MGHRA, CDR2 YSYEKL. DNA for the CDR3: TGCGCCAGCAGCCAAGAGGGCAGGGGGCTAGATACGCAGTATTTT. Protein sequence: CASSQEGRGLDTQYF.

This clonotype was observed many times. This sequence joins TRBV29-1 and TRBJ1-2, with D possibly being TRBD1 (5 bases). CDR1 and CDR2 from the germline V gene are SQVTM and ANQGSEA. The CDR3 covers 11 residues. V was pared by 4 bases and J by 6 bases, with 9 bases between. This CDR3 is CSVVGEDGYTF. The CDR3 DNA is TGCAGCGTTGTAGGGGAGGATGGCTACACCTTC.

This chain connects TRBV2 to TRBJ2-2, with D perhaps being TRBD1 or TRBD2 (5 bases each). CDR1 and CDR2 (germline): SNHLY, FYNNEI. This CDR3 has 14 residues. Trimming cost V 2 bases and J 4 bases, with 8 bases left between them. CDR3 DNA: TGTGCCAGCAGTGAAAAGGGACCCACCGGGGAGCTGTTTTTT. Protein sequence: CASSEKGPTGELFF.

This clonotype was counted ten times or more. This chain joins TRBV29-1 and TRBJ2-1; no firm D call. The CDR3 is made up of 12 amino acids. Trimming removed 4 bases from V and 3 bases from J, with 7 bases in between. Looked up from germline, CDR1 is SQVTM and CDR2 is ANQGSEA. The chain's CDR3 is CSVVYGYNEQFF. The CDR3, as DNA: TGCAGCGTTGTCTACGGCTACAATGAGCAGTTCTTC.

This clonotype showed up many times. The chain uses TRBV5-1 and TRBJ1-6; 8 bases fit TRBD1. This CDR3 comprises 15 residues. V shed 0 bases and J 10 bases; nucleotides not matched to a gene: 6. The germline gives CDR1 SGHRS, CDR2 YFSETQ. The CDR3 here is CASSLAQGAGSPLHF. For the CDR3, the DNA is TGCGCCAGCAGCTTGGCCCAGGGGGCCGGATCACCCCTCCACTTT.

This clonotype occurred once. The J gene is TRBJ2-2, the V gene TRBV30; D remains ambiguous. V was trimmed by 0 bases and J by 6 bases, leaving 11 bases between them. Germline lookup yields CDR1 GTSNPN and CDR2 SVGIG (reference sequence). CDR3 length: 14 amino acids. CDR3 in DNA: TGTGCCTGGAGTGTTGATTGGTCGGCCGGGGAGCTGTTTTTT. Its protein is CAWSVDWSAGELFF.

This clonotype appeared many times. The chain employs TRBV27 and TRBJ2-5, with TRBD2 matching 7 bases. Germline loops: CDR1 MNHEY, CDR2 SMNVEV (reference sequence). The CDR3 has 15 amino acids. J lost 9 bases, V lost 5 bases, and 15 bases had no gene match. The DNA for the CDR3 is TGTGCCAGCAGTCTTGGGACTAACCCTCCCGGGGCCCAGTACTTC. It yields the protein CASSLGTNPPGAQYF.

This clonotype was counted at least ten times. The J gene is TRBJ1-2, the V gene TRBV10-3; D is perhaps TRBD1 (5 bases). The CDR3 has 16 amino acids. Germline V gene data show CDR1 as ENHRY and CDR2 as SYGVKD. V lost 1 base and J lost 5, with 17 bases in between. The CDR3 DNA is TGTGCCATCAGTGAGTTAATCACACAGGAGGCATATGGCTACACCTTC. This gives the protein CAISELITQEAYGYTF.

The table lists this clonotype with many counts. The V and J genes are TRBV7-9 and TRBJ1-2; tentatively, D is TRBD1 (5 bases). This CDR3 is built from 13 residues. Germline values: CDR1 SEHNR, CDR2 FQNEAQ (reference sequence). Deletions cut 4 bases from V and 4 bases from J, with 10 bases between. CDR3 region: CASSSGRIYGYTF. In DNA, the CDR3 is TGTGCCAGCAGCTCGGGACGGATCTATGGCTACACCTTC.

This clonotype was seen repeatedly, ten times or more. This rearrangement joins TRBV7-9 to TRBJ1-1; D is unclear. V shed 1 base and J shed 3 bases, with 9 bases lying between them. The CDR3 loop spans 14 amino acids. Germline values: CDR1 SEHNR, CDR2 FQNEAQ (reference sequence). The CDR3 DNA follows: TGTGCCAGCAGCTTAGGAGACGGAGACACTGAAGCTTTCTTT. Encoded protein: CASSLGDGDTEAFF.

This clonotype was detected many times. The chain is built from TRBV7-9 and TRBJ2-1; 11 bases line up with TRBD2. The V gene end was trimmed by 8 bases and the J gene end by 8 bases; junction bases not matched to a gene: 5. CDR1 and CDR2 (germline): SEHNR, FQNEAQ (reference sequence). The CDR3 loop spans 13 amino acids. CDR3 DNA sequence: TGTGCCAGCGAAACTAGCGGGGGATATGAGCAGTTCTTC. It encodes CASETSGGYEQFF.

The table lists this clonotype with many counts. The chain uses TRBV27 and TRBJ2-7; D is uncertain. CDR3 length equals 13 residues. The germline CDR1 and CDR2 sequences are MNHEY and SMNVEV (reference sequence). With 3 bases removed from V and 5 bases from J, the gap between germline ends came to 11 bases. The chain's CDR3 is CASSFSIFNEQYF. DNA of the CDR3: TGTGCCAGCAGTTTCAGCATTTTTAACGAGCAGTACTTC.

This clonotype was picked up many times. In nucleotides, the CDR3 is TGTGCCACCAGTGATTTTCGGGCCATGAACACCGGGGAGCTGTTTTTT. Protein product: CATSDFRAMNTGELFF. The chain uses TRBV24-1 and TRBJ2-2; D is undetermined. CDR1 and CDR2 (germline): KGHDR, SFDVKD. The CDR3 loop spans 16 amino acids. The V end was cut by 1 base, the J end by 1 base, with 9 bases between.